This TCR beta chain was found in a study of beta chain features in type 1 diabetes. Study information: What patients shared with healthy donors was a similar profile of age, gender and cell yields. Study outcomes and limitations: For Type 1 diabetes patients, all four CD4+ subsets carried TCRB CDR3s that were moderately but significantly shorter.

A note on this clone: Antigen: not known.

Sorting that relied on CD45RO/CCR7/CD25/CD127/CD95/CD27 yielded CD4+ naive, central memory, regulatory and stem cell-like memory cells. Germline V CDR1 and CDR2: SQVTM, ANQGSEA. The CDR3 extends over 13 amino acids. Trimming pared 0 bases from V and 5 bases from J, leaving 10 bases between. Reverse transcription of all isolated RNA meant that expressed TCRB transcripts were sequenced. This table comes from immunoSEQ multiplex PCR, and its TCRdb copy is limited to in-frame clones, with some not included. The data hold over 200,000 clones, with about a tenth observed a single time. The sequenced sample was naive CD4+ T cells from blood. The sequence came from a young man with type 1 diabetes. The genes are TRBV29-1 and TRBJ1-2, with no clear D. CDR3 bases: TGCAGCGTTGAAGACGGACTGGTATATGGCTACACCTTC. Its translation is CSVEDGLVYGYTF.